This entry lists 31 T cell receptor beta chains sequenced from one sample in a study of early stage breast cancer tumors. Clones were sequenced by immunoSEQ multiplex PCR, and TCRdb holds only the in-frame ones, with some missing. The sample has approximately 75,000 clones, over 80% seen once. Sequencing input: blood. The receptors originated from a person in their 40s with breast cancer.

The genes are TRBV18 and TRBJ2-3; 11 nucleotides agree with TRBD2. Germline V lookup: CDR1 KGHSH, CDR2 LQKENI. There are 20 residues in the CDR3. V was pared by 1 base and J by 0 bases, with 12 bases of the junction left unmatched. For the CDR3, the DNA is TGTGCCAGCTCACCACTGAATAGCGGGAGGGCCGGCACCAGCACAGATACGCAGTATTTT. Translating it yields CASSPLNSGRAGTSTDTQYF.

The chain carries TRBV6-1 and TRBJ1-5; maybe TRBD1 (5 bases). The CDR3 loop spans 15 amino acids. Trimming pared 5 bases from V and 2 bases from J, leaving 13 bases between. CDR1 is MNHNS, CDR2 SASEGT, per germline. For the CDR3, the DNA is TGTGCCAGCAGTTCAGGGCCAGGAGGCAATCAGCCCCAGCATTTT. Protein product: CASSSGPGGNQPQHF.

This clone appeared a single time. This chain uses TRBV2 with TRBJ2-3; D gene unclear. The germline gives CDR1 SNHLY, CDR2 FYNNEI. With 2 bases removed from V and 0 bases from J, the gap between germline ends came to 9 bases. The CDR3 has 15 residues. CDR3 bases: TGTGCCAGCAGTGAATGGCTAACTAGCACAGATACGCAGTATTTT. It yields the protein CASSEWLTSTDTQYF. The full variable domain, in which reference TRBV2 and TRBJ2-3 provide the parts outside the CDR3, is EPEVTQTPSHQVTQMGQEVILRCVPISNHLYFYWYRQILGQKVEFLVSFYNNEISEKSEIFDDQFSVERPDGSNFTLKIRSTKLEDSAMYFCASSEWLTSTDTQYFGPGTRLTVL.

CDR3 coding DNA: TGTGCCAGCTCGAGGGGACAGGGGGCCTCCTACGAGCAGTACTTC. Encoded protein: CASSRGQGASYEQYF. The V call is TRBV18, the J call TRBJ2-7; TRBD1 agrees at 12 bases. The CDR3 runs to 15 residues. Trimming at V came to 6 bases and at J to 0 bases, leaving 3 bases not matched to a gene. Germline-derived CDR1 and CDR2 are KGHSH and LQKENI. Looking up the rest from reference TRBV18 and TRBJ2-7 gives the full variable domain: NAGVMQNPRHLVRRRGQEARLRCSPMKGHSHVYWYRQLPEEGLKFMVYLQKENIIDESGMPKERFSAEFPKEGPSILRIQQVVRGDSAAYFCASSRGQGASYEQYFGPGTRLTVT.

The V gene is TRBV6-1, the J gene TRBJ2-3; possible D gene TRBD1, 7 bases. This CDR3 region has 15 residues. V lost 3 bases, J lost 3 bases, and 13 bases lay in between. CDR1 is MNHNS and CDR2 is SASEGT in the germline V gene. For the CDR3, the DNA is TGTGCCAGCAGTGAGGATTCAGGGGGGACAGATACGCAGTATTTT. Translation: CASSEDSGGTDTQYF.

This chain uses TRBV7-6 with TRBJ1-1, with 9 bases lining up with TRBD1. Germline V lookup: CDR1 SGHVS, CDR2 FNYEAQ. Trimming removed 4 bases from V and 1 base from J; junction bases left unmatched: 7. The CDR3 is 16 amino acids. In nucleotides, the CDR3 is TGTGCCAGCAGCTCCACACCGGGACAGGGGAACACTGAAGCTTTCTTT. Amino acids: CASSSTPGQGNTEAFF.

The chain is built from TRBV5-1 and TRBJ2-2; 8 bases are a match to TRBD1. Unmatched junction bases numbered 1, after V lost 5 bases and J lost 4 bases. Germline V lookup: CDR1 SGHRS, CDR2 YFSETQ. This CDR3 has 13 amino acids. CDR3 coding DNA: TGCGCCAGCAGGGACAGGGTCACCGGGGAGCTGTTTTTT. Its protein product is CASRDRVTGELFF.

This clone has just one count. This chain links TRBV5-1 with TRBJ1-3; 11 positions match TRBD1. The V gene end was trimmed by 4 bases and the J gene end by 2 bases; junction bases not matched to a gene: 2. This CDR3 has 15 amino acids. CDR1 and CDR2 (germline): SGHRS, YFSETQ. CDR3 sequence reads: CASSPGQGAGNTIYF. In DNA form, the CDR3 reads TGCGCCAGCAGCCCGGGACAGGGGGCTGGAAACACCATATATTTT.

This clone was picked up a small number of times. The rearrangement uses TRBV5-4 and TRBJ1-1, with 10 bases aligning to TRBD1. Germline V gene data show CDR1 as SGHNT and CDR2 as YYREEE (reference sequence). J gave up 0 bases and V 4 bases, and 3 bases lay outside the gene matches. The CDR3 totals 15 residues. In DNA form, the CDR3 reads TGTGCCAGCAGCCAGGACAGGGGGATGAACACTGAAGCTTTCTTT. Translating it yields CASSQDRGMNTEAFF.

This chain connects TRBV29-1 to TRBJ2-5, with a possible D match to TRBD2 (6 bases). V gave up 3 bases and J gave up 2 bases, with 10 bases separating them. The length of the CDR3 is 13 residues. Germline V CDR1 and CDR2: SQVTM, ANQGSEA. The CDR3 nucleotides are TGCAGCGTTGATCGGGGACTTCAAGAGACCCAGTACTTC. Translated, it gives CSVDRGLQETQYF.

There are a few counts of this clone. This rearrangement joins TRBV27 to TRBJ2-7, with TRBD2 matching 13 bases. The CDR3 consists of 15 residues. The V segment lost 3 bases and the J segment 3 bases; nucleotides outside the gene matches: 2. Germline V gene sequence: CDR1 MNHEY, CDR2 SMNVEV (reference sequence). CDR3 bases: TGTGCCAGCAGTTTTCGGACTAGCGGGAGCTACGAGCAGTACTTC. Its protein product is CASSFRTSGSYEQYF.

The chain is built from TRBV4-1 and TRBJ1-5, with a weak D call TRBD1 (6 bases). The germline V and J ends were trimmed by 4 bases and 1 base, with 14 bases remaining between them. CDR3 length: 16 residues. The germline V gene has CDR1 MGHRA and CDR2 YSYEKL. The CDR3 spells CASSPILQGSNQPQHF. For the CDR3, the DNA is TGCGCCAGCAGCCCGATACTACAGGGAAGCAATCAGCCCCAGCATTTT.

The rearrangement uses TRBV7-9 and TRBJ1-1; D unresolved. This CDR3 spans 15 amino acids. Per the germline V gene, CDR1 is SEHNR and CDR2 is FQNEAQ (reference sequence). The V gene lost 5 bases and the J gene lost 0 bases, with 13 bases spanning the gap. CDR3 region: CASSARLIMNTEAFF. CDR3 sequence (DNA): TGTGCCAGCAGCGCCCGACTGATAATGAACACTGAAGCTTTCTTT.

The chain couples TRBV7-2 to TRBJ2-7, with D perhaps given as TRBD1 or TRBD2 (5 bases each). The CDR3 extends over 15 amino acids. The V gene lost 5 bases and the J gene lost 2 bases, with 16 bases spanning the gap. In germline, CDR1 is SGHTA, CDR2 FQGNSA. CDR3 coding DNA: TGTGCCAGCAGCACCGTGAGTAGGGGAGCCTACGAGCAGTACTTC. This encodes CASSTVSRGAYEQYF.

The rearrangement links TRBV25-1 to TRBJ1-5; a possible D gene is TRBD1 (5 bases). There are 12 residues in the CDR3. V was pared by 3 bases and J by 7 bases, with 7 bases between. Looked up from germline, CDR1 is MGHDK and CDR2 is SYGVNS. CDR3 DNA sequence: TGTGCCAGCAGTGACAGGGACCAGCCCCAGCATTTT. This encodes CASSDRDQPQHF.

CDR3 loop: CASSVGVAFYEQYF. CDR3 nucleotides: TGTGCCAGCAGCGTAGGGGTAGCATTCTACGAGCAGTACTTC. The gene calls are TRBV9 and TRBJ2-7; no clear D gene. This CDR3 region has 14 residues. The germline V gene has CDR1 SGDLS and CDR2 YYNGEE. The germline V and J ends were trimmed by 0 bases and 3 bases, with 10 bases remaining between them.

Only one count was recorded for this clone. The chain recombines TRBV6-1 with TRBJ1-1; D unresolved. With 1 base removed from V and 0 bases from J, the gap between germline ends came to 15 bases. The CDR3 has 17 residues. Per germline, CDR1 MNHNS and CDR2 SASEGT. The DNA of the CDR3 is TGTGCCAGCAGTGAAGAAGCACCGACAAACATGAACACTGAAGCTTTCTTT. This sequence encodes CASSEEAPTNMNTEAFF.

V gene TRBV5-1 combines with J gene TRBJ1-2; 7 nucleotides align to TRBD1. Unmatched junction bases numbered 12, after V lost 0 bases and J lost 4 bases. CDR1 and CDR2 from the germline V gene are SGHRS and YFSETQ. This CDR3 has 17 residues. The chain's CDR3 is CASSLVTSRQGGYGYTF. DNA for the CDR3: TGCGCCAGCAGCTTGGTAACTTCGCGACAGGGAGGCTATGGCTACACCTTC. Based on the CDR3 plus reference TRBV5-1 and TRBJ1-2, the full variable domain is KAGVTQTPRYLIKTRGQQVTLSCSPISGHRSVSWYQQTPGQGLQFLFEYFSETQRNKGNFPGRFSGRQFSNSRSEMNVSTLELGDSALYLCASSLVTSRQGGYGYTFGSGTRLTVV.

This clone turned up a few times. The genes are TRBV27 and TRBJ1-2, with TRBD1 identical over 7 bases. Per the germline V gene, CDR1 is MNHEY and CDR2 is SMNVEV (reference sequence). After removal of 0 bases from V and 8 bases from J, the junction contained 6 bases not matched to a gene. This CDR3 contains 14 residues. CDR3 bases: TGTGCCAGCAGTTTATCGGGCCCGGGACAGGGCTACACCTTC. This encodes CASSLSGPGQGYTF.

The chain links TRBV2 to TRBJ2-4, with D hard to call. The V gene's germline CDR1 is SNHLY and CDR2 FYNNEI. The CDR3 has 13 amino acids. V was clipped by 4 bases and J by 0 bases, with 4 bases between them. DNA for the CDR3: TGTGCCAGCAGTGGACTAGCCAAAAACATTCAGTACTTC. Amino acids: CASSGLAKNIQYF.

This chain uses TRBV5-1 with TRBJ2-7; D is perhaps TRBD1 (6 bases). The CDR3 spans 13 residues. Per germline, CDR1 SGHRS and CDR2 YFSETQ. V lost 6 bases and J 4 bases, leaving 14 bases between the germline ends. The CDR3 sequence is CASNFEGGYEQYF. The CDR3 bases are TGCGCCAGCAACTTTGAAGGGGGATACGAGCAGTACTTC.

V and J are TRBV10-1 and TRBJ2-2; 8 bases are shared with TRBD2. Germline V gene lookup returns CDR1 WNHNN and CDR2 SYGVQD (reference sequence). V lost 4 bases to trimming and J lost 3 bases; unmatched junction nucleotides: 1. This CDR3 region has 14 residues. CDR3 sequence reads: CASSAGRDTGELFF. The CDR3, as DNA: TGCGCCAGCAGTGCCGGGAGGGACACCGGGGAGCTGTTTTTT.

A single count supports this clone. The chain links TRBV7-3 to TRBJ2-1; a possible D gene is TRBD2 (6 bases). The V end lost 5 bases, the J end lost 3 bases, and 8 bases lay between the germline ends. The length of the CDR3 is 13 residues. CDR1 SGHTA and CDR2 FQGTGA come from the germline V gene. DNA of the CDR3: TGTGCCAGCAGCGGGGACTTCTACAATGAGCAGTTCTTC. Translated, it gives CASSGDFYNEQFF.

This chain joins TRBV19 and TRBJ2-1; 12 bases match TRBD2. CDR1 and CDR2 from the germline V gene are LNHDA and SQIVND (reference sequence). The CDR3 extends over 15 amino acids. V shed 7 bases, J shed 2 bases, and the junction held 3 bases outside the gene matches. The CDR3 is CASKTSGSPYNEQFF. For the CDR3, the DNA is TGTGCCAGTAAGACTAGCGGGAGCCCCTACAATGAGCAGTTCTTC. Filled out from reference TRBV19 and TRBJ2-1, the complete variable domain reads DGGITQSPKYLFRKEGQNVTLSCEQNLNHDAMYWYRQDPGQGLRLIYYSQIVNDFQKGDIAEGYSVSREKKESFPLTVTSAQKNPTAFYLCASKTSGSPYNEQFFGPGTRLTVL.

The chain combines TRBV18 with TRBJ2-3; D remains unclear. The CDR3 totals 14 residues. V was trimmed by 1 base and J by 6 bases, leaving 11 bases between them. Germline CDR1 reads KGHSH; CDR2 reads LQKENI. CDR3: CASSPQTEVDTQYF. CDR3 in DNA: TGTGCCAGCTCACCACAGACTGAGGTGGATACGCAGTATTTT.

The V and J genes are TRBV28 and TRBJ2-7; D not certain. Trimming cost V 3 bases and J 5 bases, with 8 bases left between them. The CDR3 extends over 12 amino acids. Germline CDR1 MDHEN, CDR2 SYDVKM. This chain's CDR3 is CASSFMRDEQYF. DNA for the CDR3: TGTGCCAGCAGTTTTATGCGCGACGAGCAGTACTTC.

The chain recombines TRBV7-9 with TRBJ1-2, with D perhaps TRBD1 (5 bases). Trimming stripped 0 bases from V and 6 bases from J, with 8 bases between. This CDR3 is 13 amino acids long. Germline CDR1 and CDR2: SEHNR and FQNEAQ (reference sequence). CDR3 DNA: TGTGCCAGCAGCTTAGCCCTCAGGGATGGCTACACCTTC. It encodes CASSLALRDGYTF. Combining the CDR3 with reference TRBV7-9 and TRBJ1-2 gives the whole variable domain DTGVSQNPRHKITKRGQNVTFRCDPISEHNRLYWYRQTLGQGPEFLTYFQNEAQLEKSRLLSDRFSAERPKGSFSTLEIQRTEQGDSAMYLCASSLALRDGYTFGSGTRLTVV.

Only one count was recorded for this clone. The V call is TRBV7-8, the J call TRBJ1-3; 7 positions agree with TRBD1. Germline V gives CDR1 SGHVS, CDR2 FQNEAQ. The CDR3 has 14 amino acids. The junction had 2 bases not matched to a gene; V was cut back by 6 bases and J by 0 bases. The CDR3 region is CASRTGFSGNTIYF. CDR3 sequence (DNA): TGTGCCAGCAGGACAGGGTTCTCTGGAAACACCATATATTTT.

This clone showed up just once. The rearrangement joins TRBV10-2 to TRBJ2-1, with 13 bases lining up with TRBD2. With V trimmed by 8 bases and J by 10 bases, 8 bases remained unmatched. The germline V gene encodes CDR1 WSHSY and CDR2 SAAADI. CDR3 length: 14 amino acids. In nucleotides, the CDR3 is TGCGCCAGCCGGACTAGCGGGGGAAAGGGGGAGCAGTTCTTC. Protein: CASRTSGGKGEQFF.

This clone was detected once. The chain is built from TRBV7-3 and TRBJ2-3; possibly TRBD2 for D (5 bases). Trimming shortened V by 1 base and J by 1 base, and 12 bases separated the two germline ends. CDR3 length equals 16 residues. Per germline, CDR1 SGHTA and CDR2 FQGTGA. In nucleotides, the CDR3 is TGTGCCAGCAGCTTAAGCCCGGGATCGGGCACAGATACGCAGTATTTT. The encoded protein is CASSLSPGSGTDTQYF.

This chain uses TRBV29-1 with TRBJ1-3; D uncertain. Per germline, CDR1 SQVTM and CDR2 ANQGSEA. The CDR3 is 13 residues long. V dropped 6 bases and J dropped 5 bases, with 14 bases sitting between them. CDR3 DNA sequence: TGCAGCGTACAAGAGGGTACCAGAAACACCATATATTTT. Protein sequence: CSVQEGTRNTIYF.